These 8 T cell receptor beta chains were sequenced from one sample in a study of Ad26.COV2.S vaccination and SARS-CoV-2 variants (dated by TCRdb to about 2021). What this sample's treatment or condition label stands for: roughly 19 received Ad26.COV2.S at low or high dose, single or two shots; a few received placebo; per-sample allocation not given. Repertoires of vaccine and placebo recipients were sequenced from samples taken on day 63 after the first injection. The method was the immunoSEQ multiplex PCR assay. Imported from immuneACCESS, the table was reduced by TCRdb to in-frame sequences with V and J called. These copies leave out some clones; in studies compared against another copy, an unresolved V gene accounts for under half, and the cause of the remainder is not known. The sample table shows fewer than 300,000 clones, and around 87% are seen once. The ten largest make up about 3.1% of the sample.

Sequencing used peripheral blood, obtained in a trial of Ad26.COV2.S vaccine versus placebo. These receptors all come from a person aged 18-65 years who received the Ad26.COV2.S COVID-19 vaccine or a placebo.

The CDR3 here is CASSTQGAPRTEAFF. The CDR3 nucleotides are TGTGCCAGCAGCACGCAGGGGGCGCCTCGAACTGAAGCTTTCTTT. The V call is TRBV7-9, the J call TRBJ1-1, with TRBD1 matching 8 bases. J was trimmed by 5 bases and V by 5 bases; bases with no gene match: 10. Germline V gene sequence: CDR1 SEHNR, CDR2 FQNEAQ (reference sequence). CDR3 size: 15 residues.

The chain employs TRBV19 and TRBJ2-1; the D gene is possibly TRBD2 (5 bases). Germline CDR1 is LNHDA and CDR2 is SQIVND (reference sequence). Between the trimmed V and J ends, which lost 1 base and 9 bases, there was a span of 13 bases. The CDR3 consists of 14 residues. The CDR3 nucleotides read TGTGCCAGTAGTATAGTGGAAGGGAGCGGTGAGCAGTTCTTC. Its translation: CASSIVEGSGEQFF.

The chain is built from TRBV6-5 and TRBJ2-3; TRBD1 might be the D (6 bases). The germline V and J ends were trimmed by 8 bases and 8 bases, with 14 bases remaining between them. The CDR3 runs to 12 residues. Germline CDR1 is MNHEY and CDR2 is SVGAGI. Written as DNA, the CDR3 is TGTGCCAGCGTGACGGGACACCTTACGCAGTATTTT. Encoded protein: CASVTGHLTQYF.

This chain connects TRBV7-9 to TRBJ1-2, with D possibly being TRBD1 (6 bases). Germline CDR1 reads SEHNR; CDR2 reads FQNEAQ (reference sequence). The V gene lost 0 bases and the J gene lost 8 bases, with 7 bases spanning the gap. The CDR3 loop spans 12 amino acids. In DNA, the CDR3 is TGTGCCAGCAGCTTAGCAGGGGGAGGCTACACCTTC. Residues: CASSLAGGGYTF.

The chain uses TRBV6-4 and TRBJ2-5; a possible D gene is TRBD1 (5 bases). Looked up from germline, CDR1 is MRHNA and CDR2 is SNTAGT. The CDR3 contains 14 residues. V lost 5 bases and J lost 4, with 14 bases in between. The CDR3 DNA sequence: TGTGCCAGCAGTCGGCAGGGTGTTGGAGAGACCCAGTACTTC. Amino acids: CASSRQGVGETQYF.

The J gene is TRBJ1-1, the V gene TRBV5-6; 7 nucleotides line up with TRBD1. The germline CDR1 and CDR2 sequences are SGHDT and YYEEEE. The V gene end was trimmed by 5 bases and the J gene end by 1 base; junction bases not matched to a gene: 14. The CDR3 consists of 17 residues. The chain's CDR3 is CASSPSTYRGRNTEAFF. The DNA for the CDR3 is TGTGCCAGCAGTCCGTCAACCTACAGGGGTCGGAACACTGAAGCTTTCTTT.

This chain joins TRBV3-1 (or the pseudogene TRBV3-2) and TRBJ1-6; no definite D call. V was clipped by 4 bases and J by 4 bases, with 8 bases between them. Germline V CDR1 and CDR2: LGHDT, YNNKEL (reference sequence). The CDR3 has 14 amino acids. CDR3 coding DNA: TGTGCCAGCAGCCCGTCGACTTATAATTCACCCCTCCACTTT. Translated, it gives CASSPSTYNSPLHF.

The chain recombines TRBV7-3 with TRBJ2-7, with D unclear. V was pared by 2 bases and J by 0 bases, with 11 bases between. Germline values: CDR1 SGHTA, CDR2 FQGTGA. This CDR3 contains 15 residues. CDR3 region: CASSLVPYASYEQYF. Here the CDR3 DNA reads TGTGCCAGCAGCTTAGTACCCTATGCCTCCTACGAGCAGTACTTC.